The 12 T cell receptor beta chains below were found in one sample sequenced in a study of OX40 agonist ivuxolimab in advanced cancers. Sequencing used immunoSEQ multiplex PCR; TCRdb keeps in-frame clones, though not all of them. The repertoire includes approximately 74,000 clones, around 83% of them detected once, and approximately 2.3% sits in the top ten. The specimen was CD4+ or CD8+ T cells sorted from blood, collected in a trial of the OX40 agonist ivuxolimab. These receptors came from an adult with an advanced solid tumor such as melanoma, head and neck, liver or kidney cancer.

The chain employs TRBV5-1 and TRBJ2-4, with 14 bases that match TRBD2. The CDR3 spans 17 residues. V trimming: 2 bases; J trimming: 7 bases; junction bases outside the gene matches: 8. Germline CDR1 is SGHRS and CDR2 is YFSETQ. The CDR3 is CASSLGGGLAGENIQYF. CDR3 nucleotides: TGCGCCAGCAGCTTAGGAGGGGGACTAGCGGGAGAGAACATTCAGTACTTC.

The chain uses TRBV7-6 and TRBJ2-5; perhaps D is TRBD1 or TRBD2 (5 bases each). The CDR3 is 12 amino acids. Germline CDR1 and CDR2: SGHVS and FNYEAQ. Trimming removed 5 bases from V and 7 bases from J, with 11 bases in between. In nucleotides, the CDR3 is TGTGCCAGCAGCCCCGAGGGGTTGACCCAGTACTTC. Encoded protein: CASSPEGLTQYF.

The J gene is TRBJ2-5, the V gene TRBV2, with a tentative D call TRBD1 (6 bases). V lost 7 bases and J lost 5, with 17 bases in between. The CDR3 loop spans 14 amino acids. Germline-derived CDR1 and CDR2 are SNHLY and FYNNEI. The CDR3 region is CASTSQGFGETQYF. Written as DNA, the CDR3 is TGTGCCAGCACCAGCCAGGGGTTTGGGGAGACCCAGTACTTC.

The chain couples TRBV9 to TRBJ2-4, with D perhaps matching TRBD2 (5 bases). Trimming took off 0 bases at V and 3 bases at J, with 13 bases between the two ends. The CDR3 sequence is 16 residues long. Germline lookup yields CDR1 SGDLS and CDR2 YYNGEE. The CDR3 region has the DNA TGTGCCAGCAGCGTAGATCGGGGTGTTGGCAAAAACATTCAGTACTTC. Amino acid sequence: CASSVDRGVGKNIQYF.

The V and J genes are TRBV30 and TRBJ2-3; D unclear. Germline lookup yields CDR1 GTSNPN and CDR2 SVGIG (reference sequence). V dropped 7 bases and J dropped 2 bases, with 16 bases sitting between them. This CDR3 has 14 amino acids. The CDR3 DNA reads TGTGCCTCGACCATTAGTGGGTACACAGATACGCAGTATTTT. Amino acid sequence: CASTISGYTDTQYF. Full variable domain (outside the CDR3, taken from reference TRBV30 and TRBJ2-3): SQTIHQWPATLVQPVGSPLSLECTVEGTSNPNLYWYRQAAGRGLQLLFYSVGIGQISSEVPQNLSASRPQDRQFILSSKKLLLSDSGFYLCASTISGYTDTQYFGPGTRLTVL.

CDR3 in amino acids: CASSREAAYEQYF. The CDR3 DNA follows: TGTGCCAGCAGCCGCGAGGCGGCGTACGAGCAGTACTTC. This rearrangement joins TRBV7-3 to TRBJ2-7; D is uncertain. The CDR3 runs 13 residues. The germline V gene has CDR1 SGHTA and CDR2 FQGTGA. V was trimmed by 5 bases and J by 4 bases, leaving 12 bases between them.

The V call is TRBV10-3, the J call TRBJ2-2; 9 bases align to TRBD2. Germline values: CDR1 ENHRY, CDR2 SYGVKD. The CDR3 is 13 residues long. V shed 6 bases, J shed 9 bases, and the junction held 5 bases outside the gene matches. CDR3: CAIRAGGTWELFF. The CDR3 DNA reads as TGTGCCATCAGGGCGGGGGGGACCTGGGAGCTGTTTTTT.

This chain uses TRBV28 with TRBJ2-2; D is possibly TRBD2 (6 bases). This CDR3 is 14 amino acids long. Trimming took 8 bases from V and 7 from J, leaving 17 bases between them. CDR1 MDHEN and CDR2 SYDVKM come from the germline V gene. CDR3 amino acids: CASVPTRGVGELFF. The CDR3 DNA is TGTGCCAGCGTCCCGACTAGGGGAGTCGGGGAGCTGTTTTTT.

This sequence joins TRBV19 and TRBJ1-2, with TRBD1 matching over 8 bases. V lost 8 bases to trimming and J lost 1 base; unmatched junction nucleotides: 9. The CDR3 contains 15 residues. The germline V gene has CDR1 LNHDA and CDR2 SQIVND (reference sequence). The CDR3 loop is CASSDRGGLNYGYTF. The CDR3 nucleotides are TGTGCCAGTTCTGACAGGGGAGGCCTTAACTATGGCTACACCTTC.

The chain recombines TRBV30 with TRBJ1-3, with D hard to call. Germline CDR1 GTSNPN, CDR2 SVGIG (reference sequence). V was clipped by 0 bases and J by 6 bases, with 6 bases between them. The length of the CDR3 is 12 residues. CDR3 nucleotide sequence: TGTGCCTGGAGTGTACGGCCAAACACCATATATTTT. Translated, it gives CAWSVRPNTIYF.

This clone was picked up one time. The rearrangement uses TRBV7-8 and TRBJ2-4; the D is unclear. CDR3 size: 16 residues. Per the germline V gene, CDR1 is SGHVS and CDR2 is FQNEAQ. V was cut by 2 bases and J by 0 bases, with 11 bases left in between. CDR3 coding DNA: TGTGCCAGCAGCTTAACGGCAAGCCTAGCCAAAAACATTCAGTACTTC. Protein: CASSLTASLAKNIQYF.

This rearrangement joins TRBV30 to TRBJ2-1; TRBD2 matches 7 bases. The CDR3 length is 13 residues. The junction had 8 bases not matched to a gene; V was cut back by 2 bases and J by 10 bases. Germline CDR1 is GTSNPN and CDR2 is SVGIG (reference sequence). The CDR3 loop reads CAWSPWTSNEQFF. The CDR3 nucleotides are TGTGCCTGGAGTCCGTGGACTAGTAACGAGCAGTTCTTC.